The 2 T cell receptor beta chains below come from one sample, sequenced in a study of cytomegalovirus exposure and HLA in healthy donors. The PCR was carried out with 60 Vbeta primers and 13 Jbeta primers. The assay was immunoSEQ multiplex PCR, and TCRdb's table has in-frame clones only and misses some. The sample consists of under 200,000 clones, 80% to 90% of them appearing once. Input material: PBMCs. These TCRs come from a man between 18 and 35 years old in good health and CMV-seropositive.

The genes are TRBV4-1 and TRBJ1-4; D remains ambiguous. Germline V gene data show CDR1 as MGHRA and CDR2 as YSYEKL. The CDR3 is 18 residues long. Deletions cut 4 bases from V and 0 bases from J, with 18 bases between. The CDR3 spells CASSLRFTSGATNEKLFF. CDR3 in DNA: TGCGCCAGCAGCCTTAGGTTCACGTCGGGAGCAACTAATGAAAAACTGTTTTTT.

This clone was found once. DNA of the CDR3: TGTGCCGGAGGCGCGGGGGGAGCCAAAAACATTCAGTACTTC. This encodes CAGGAGGAKNIQYF. This rearrangement joins TRBV11-2 to TRBJ2-4, with 8 bases identical to TRBD2. Germline trimming cut 11 bases from V and 0 bases from J; bases unmatched to any gene: 6. CDR1 and CDR2 from the germline V gene are SGHAT and FQNNGV. The CDR3 consists of 14 residues.